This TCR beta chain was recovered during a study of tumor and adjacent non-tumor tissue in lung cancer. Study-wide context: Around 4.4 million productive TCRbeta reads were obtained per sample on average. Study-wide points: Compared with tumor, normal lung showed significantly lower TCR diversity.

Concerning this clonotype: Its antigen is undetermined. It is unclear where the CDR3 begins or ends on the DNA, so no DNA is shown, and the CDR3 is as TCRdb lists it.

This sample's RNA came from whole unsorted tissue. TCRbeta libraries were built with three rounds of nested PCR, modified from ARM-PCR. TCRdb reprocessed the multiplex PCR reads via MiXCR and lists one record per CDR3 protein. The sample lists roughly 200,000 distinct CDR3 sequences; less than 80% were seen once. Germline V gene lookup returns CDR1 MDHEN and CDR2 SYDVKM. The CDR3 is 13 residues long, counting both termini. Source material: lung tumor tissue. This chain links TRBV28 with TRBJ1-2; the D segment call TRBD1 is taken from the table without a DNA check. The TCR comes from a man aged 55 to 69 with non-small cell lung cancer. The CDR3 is CASSFWAGGSYIF.